The 20 T cell receptor beta chains listed next were all sequenced from one sample in a study of CD8 T cells in ankylosing spondylitis. General study results and limits: A TCR beta motif of several highly homologous variants seemed to mark ankylosing spondylitis blood.

In TCRdb, the 5' RACE reads were re-called with MiXCR into one record per CDR3 protein. The sample contains some 800,000 distinct CDR3 sequences, about 12% of which appear only once. Their target antigens are unknown. Sequenced sample: blood, either unsorted or a sorted T cell fraction (not recorded which). The receptors were sampled from a male donor with ankylosing spondylitis.

This clonotype was seen more than once but under ten times. This chain links TRBV7-2 with TRBJ2-7, with a tentative D call TRBD1 (6 bases). The CDR3 runs 14 residues. Trimming removed 4 bases from V and 0 bases from J, with 10 bases in between. The germline V gene has CDR1 SGHTA and CDR2 FQGNSA. CDR3 amino acids: CASSSLGHSYEQYF. The CDR3 DNA sequence: TGTGCCAGCAGCTCCCTGGGACACTCCTACGAGCAGTACTTC.

The gene calls are TRBV5-5 and TRBJ2-1; TRBD2 is a possible D gene (6 bases). Germline V gene lookup returns CDR1 SGHKS and CDR2 YYEKEE (reference sequence). V was shortened by 3 bases and J by 4 bases, with 11 bases between the two germline ends. The CDR3 totals 14 residues. DNA for the CDR3: TGTGCCAGCAGCTCGACTAGGACTTACAATGAGCAGTTCTTC. Its translation is CASSSTRTYNEQFF.

There are many counts of this clonotype. J is TRBJ2-2 and V is TRBV6-2 or TRBV6-3; D may be TRBD2 (5 bases). The CDR3 sequence is 16 residues long. With 3 bases removed from V and 4 bases from J, the gap between germline ends came to 15 bases. CDR1 is MNHEY, CDR2 SVGEGT, per germline. DNA for the CDR3: TGTGCCAGCAGTTATCGAGGCTTCCGGGGCACCGGGGAGCTGTTTTTT. Its protein product is CASSYRGFRGTGELFF.

This clonotype was counted ten times or more. The chain combines TRBV20-1 with TRBJ1-1; TRBD1 might be the D (5 bases). Germline CDR1 and CDR2: DFQATT and SNEGSKA (reference sequence). V lost 6 bases to trimming and J lost 6 bases, with 20 bases between them. The CDR3 has 14 amino acids. CDR3 amino acids: CSAEGPKGYAEAFF. CDR3 nucleotide sequence: TGCAGTGCGGAAGGTCCAAAGGGGTACGCTGAAGCTTTCTTT.

The chain has TRBV2 and TRBJ2-2; perhaps TRBD2 as D (6 bases). Germline-derived CDR1 and CDR2 are SNHLY and FYNNEI. V lost 6 bases to trimming and J lost 1 base, with 15 bases between them. This CDR3 is built from 16 residues. CDR3 bases: TGTGCCAGCAGCGCCAGGACTATCTGGAACACCGGGGAGCTGTTTTTT. It translates to CASSARTIWNTGELFF.

This sequence joins TRBV7-2 and TRBJ1-1, with D unclear. CDR3 length: 15 amino acids. Trimming took off 1 base at V and 3 bases at J, with 12 bases between the two ends. Germline-derived CDR1 and CDR2 are SGHTA and FQGNSA. The CDR3 spells CASSLGGFGYTEAFF. The CDR3 DNA is TGTGCCAGCAGCTTAGGGGGTTTCGGTTACACTGAAGCTTTCTTT. Full variable domain (missing parts from reference TRBV7-2 and TRBJ1-1): GAGVSQSPSNKVTEKGKDVELRCDPISGHTALYWYRQSLGQGLEFLIYFQGNSAPDKSGLPSDRFSAERTGGSVSTLTIQRTQQEDSAVYLCASSLGGFGYTEAFFGQGTRLTVV.

The V and J genes are TRBV12-3 or TRBV12-4 and TRBJ2-5; TRBD2 matches at 8 bases. V trimming: 1 base; J trimming: 5 bases; junction bases outside the gene matches: 6. CDR3 length: 15 residues. CDR3 coding DNA: TGTGCCAGCAGTTTAGTGCGGGGGGCCGGGGAGACCCAGTACTTC. Amino acids: CASSLVRGAGETQYF.

This chain connects TRBV6-2 or TRBV6-3 to TRBJ1-2; TRBD1 is a possible D gene (5 bases). The length of the CDR3 is 13 residues. CDR1 MNHEY and CDR2 SVGEGT come from the germline V gene. V was pared by 1 base and J by 7 bases, with 10 bases between. The CDR3 bases are TGTGCCAGCAGTTACTTTTGGGGCGGTGGCTACACCTTC. Its protein product is CASSYFWGGGYTF.

In regard to this clonotype: At one end, the junction sequence differs from germline, possibly due to a read error. This chain joins TRBV2 and TRBJ2-7, with a tentative D call TRBD2 (6 bases). Germline lookup yields CDR1 SNHLY and CDR2 FYNNEI. The length of the CDR3 is 12 residues. The CDR3 spells CASNEGGALFRF. CDR3 in DNA: TGTGCCAGCAATGAGGGAGGAGCCCTATTTCGCTTC.

V gene TRBV9 combines with J gene TRBJ2-1; D not certain. V was cut by 0 bases and J by 0 bases, with 10 bases left in between. The CDR3 has 16 residues. The germline gives CDR1 SGDLS, CDR2 YYNGEE. The CDR3 reads CASSVDLGISYNEQFF. Here the CDR3 DNA reads TGTGCCAGCAGCGTAGACTTGGGAATCTCCTACAATGAGCAGTTCTTC.

This clonotype was picked up many times. This chain links TRBV12-3 or TRBV12-4 with TRBJ1-2; no firm D call. This CDR3 comprises 13 residues. V was shortened by 3 bases and J by 3 bases, with 8 bases between the two germline ends. In DNA form, the CDR3 reads TGTGCCAGCAGTTTCGGCGGGCACTATGGCTACACCTTC. Its translation: CASSFGGHYGYTF.

The CDR3 loop is CASSLGTGKEPQHF. As DNA, the CDR3 is TGTGCCAGCAGCTTGGGGACAGGGAAGGAGCCCCAGCATTTT. The chain carries TRBV7-2 and TRBJ1-5; 9 bases agree with TRBD1. Germline trimming cut 3 bases from V and 8 bases from J; bases unmatched to any gene: 5. Germline values: CDR1 SGHTA, CDR2 FQGNSA. The CDR3 length is 14 residues.

This clonotype was found a few times. CDR3 nucleotides: TGCAGTGCTCTACTAGCGGGGGGGCGAAGCTCCTACAATGAGCAGTTCTTC. It specifies CSALLAGGRSSYNEQFF. The chain couples TRBV20-1 to TRBJ2-1; 13 nucleotides agree with TRBD2. The V gene end was trimmed by 5 bases and the J gene end by 0 bases; junction bases not matched to a gene: 7. The CDR3 runs to 17 residues. Germline loops: CDR1 DFQATT, CDR2 SNEGSKA (reference sequence).

Only a few counts were recorded for this clonotype. The rearrangement joins TRBV6-2 or TRBV6-3 to TRBJ1-1, with no clear D. The germline V gene has CDR1 MNHEY and CDR2 SVGEGT. With 1 base removed from V and 1 base from J, the gap between germline ends came to 7 bases. The CDR3 contains 14 residues. The CDR3, as DNA: TGTGCCAGCAGTTACTTTCATCCGAACACTGAAGCTTTCTTT. Protein sequence: CASSYFHPNTEAFF.

This chain uses TRBV7-2 with TRBJ2-7; TRBD2 is a possible D gene (6 bases). Germline CDR1 SGHTA, CDR2 FQGNSA. V lost 1 base and J lost 3, with 16 bases in between. This CDR3 is built from 16 residues. In DNA, the CDR3 is TGTGCCAGCAGCTTAGGGGGTAGCGGATACAGCTACGAGCAGTACTTC. Protein sequence: CASSLGGSGYSYEQYF.

This clonotype turned up a few times. The chain carries TRBV5-1 and TRBJ2-3; 10 nucleotides agree with TRBD1. The CDR3 runs 16 residues. With 4 bases clipped from V and 0 bases from J, the junction kept 5 bases outside the gene matches. CDR1 and CDR2 (germline): SGHRS, YFSETQ. In nucleotides, the CDR3 is TGCGCCAGCAGCAACGGACAGGGGGGAAGCACAGATACGCAGTATTTT. Its protein product is CASSNGQGGSTDTQYF.

This clonotype has a handful of counts. This chain connects TRBV7-9 to TRBJ2-2, with 12 positions matching TRBD2. Germline CDR1 reads SEHNR; CDR2 reads FQNEAQ (reference sequence). The CDR3 is 17 residues long. V lost 5 bases, J lost 4 bases, and 8 bases stayed unmatched. The CDR3 is CASSRSTSGGPTGELFF. CDR3 bases: TGTGCCAGCAGCCGCTCGACTAGCGGGGGACCCACCGGGGAGCTGTTTTTT.

The gene calls are TRBV20-1 and TRBJ1-5, with D maybe TRBD1 (6 bases). Per germline, CDR1 DFQATT and CDR2 SNEGSKA (reference sequence). V dropped 0 bases and J dropped 4 bases, with 10 bases sitting between them. The CDR3 runs 14 residues. Written as DNA, the CDR3 is TGCAGTGCTAGAGATTCCCAGGGGAATCAGCCCCAGCATTTT. Translation gives CSARDSQGNQPQHF.

This chain links TRBV5-1 with TRBJ2-3; 9 bases align to TRBD1. Germline V gene data show CDR1 as SGHRS and CDR2 as YFSETQ. The ends lost 0 bases at V and 7 bases at J; junction bases unmatched: 15. There are 18 residues in the CDR3. CDR3 residues: CASSLGGQGYVAVHTQYF. The CDR3 DNA reads TGCGCCAGCAGCTTGGGGGGACAGGGCTACGTAGCAGTTCATACGCAGTATTTT.

This clonotype occurred a few times. The V call is TRBV5-1, the J call TRBJ1-4, with TRBD1 identical over 7 bases. Germline CDR1 is SGHRS and CDR2 is YFSETQ. Trimming at V came to 3 bases and at J to 3 bases, leaving 5 bases not matched to a gene. This CDR3 comprises 15 residues. In DNA form, the CDR3 reads TGCGCCAGCAGCTCGGACAGGACGGCTAATGAAAAACTGTTTTTT. Translated: CASSSDRTANEKLFF.